This section outlines one T cell receptor beta chain sequence together with its context. The antigen is unknown. Using immunoSEQ multiplex PCR, the repertoire was profiled, and TCRdb retains in-frame clones only, with some absent. The sample has roughly 55,000 clones; about 86% are singletons. The CDR3 has 13 amino acids. CDR1 is SGHDN, CDR2 FVKESK, per germline. Trimming removed 4 bases from V and 6 bases from J, with 10 bases in between. The data derive from a study of OX40 agonist ivuxolimab in advanced cancers. Study summary: Under the entry rules, prior anti-PD-1, anti-PD-L1 or anti-CTLA-4 therapy was allowed, and 40% had some.

General observations from the study: Among patients with partial responses at 0.1-3.0 mg/kg, clonal expansion was among the lowest. At doses 0.1 to 3.0 mg/kg, CD4+ and CD8+ clones expanded.

This chain uses TRBV14 with TRBJ1-5; no firm D call. The sequence came from an adult with an advanced solid tumor such as melanoma, head and neck, liver or kidney cancer. The specimen was CD4+ or CD8+ T cells sorted from blood, collected in a trial of the OX40 agonist ivuxolimab. CDR3 sequence reads: CASSRYMGQPQHF. The CDR3 DNA follows: TGTGCCAGCAGCCGATACATGGGTCAGCCCCAGCATTTT.